This T cell receptor (beta chain) was sequenced for a study of blood T cell repertoires in COVID-19 (dated by TCRdb to 2018 to 2020). Notes on the research overall: Samples covering the acute and convalescent phases of COVID-19 were provided by collaborators in the United States, Italy and Spain. The material from the prospective study consisted of cDNA or gDNA derived from T cells, B-cell-depleted T cells, or PBMCs. Subjects who had been exposed to COVID-19, were actively infected with it, or had recovered from it provided the deeply sampled blood TCRbeta repertoires that made up the dataset. The repertoires were released in a freely available public database meant as a resource for research on the immune response to SARS-CoV-2. The samples were drawn from the first 160 participants of the ongoing ImmuneRACE study and from under 1,500 subjects provided by 6 global collaborators. A de-identified subject ID, COVID-19 status, age in years and sex were almost always included in the sample metadata. Where available, HLA class I and class II types were taken from metadata supplied by the sample provider and were not determined by assay-based typing. Study-wide findings and limitations: How much clinical and demographic metadata was included differed by source and by participant, and the metadata was provided uncurated.

The CDR3 measures 15 amino acids from cysteine to phenylalanine. The retained sequence is limited to the CDR3, 45 bases, with the frame set at the first base. Compared with germline, V lacks 2 bases and J lacks 3 bases; bases without a gene match: 4. The germline V gene (reference sequence) specifies MNHEY as CDR1 and SMNVEV as CDR2. TCRbeta CDR3 regions were amplified from genomic DNA using the immunoSEQ Assay, a bias-controlled multiplex PCR. In the authors' own workflow: The number of nucleated cells in each sample was estimated by amplification of reference gene primers within the assay. To quantify the absolute abundance of each unique TCRbeta CDR3 rearrangement, sequence reads were collapsed and filtered. For each sample, productive Simpson clonality was calculated as the square root of Simpson's diversity index over productive rearrangements. The immuneACCESS repertoire file appears here via TCRdb, limited to in-frame rearrangements. These files lack a portion of the clones; in checked studies, under half of the deficit traces to unresolved V genes, and the cause of the others is not known. From that table come the V and J calls and clone size; the DNA was used to work out D and trimming. For this sample the table gives about 160,000 clones, of which about 85% were detected only once. The ten top clones hold 6.5% to 7.5% of the sample.

Comments on this clone: Its binding antigen is unknown. Base qualities are missing; no much larger clone stands one base away.

At one collaborating source in Seattle, patients were enrolled during active infection and were followed longitudinally through the course of disease. Whole blood was collected in K2EDTA tubes by collaborating institutions according to the institutions' own protocols. For TCRbeta analysis, collaborators shipped samples as frozen whole blood, isolated PBMCs, or DNA extracted from either of those sample types. The source is a man older than 75 with COVID-19, enrolled during active disease. The chain is encoded by TRBV27 joined to TRBJ2-1, and 7 bases in between align with TRBD2. The source material was peripheral blood. The nucleotides are TGTGCCAGCAGTTTAGGCGGGGGACTCTACAATGAGCAGTTCTTC. Translated, this gives CASSLGGGLYNEQFF.